The T cell receptor beta chain under discussion was sequenced for a study of shared clonotypes between healthy human individuals. Germline-derived CDR1 and CDR2 are WNHNN and SYGVQD (reference sequence). The CDR3 is made up of 13 amino acids. V was shortened by 1 base and J by 7 bases, with 11 bases between the two germline ends. Profiled with immunoSEQ multiplex PCR; TCRdb holds only in-frame clones, not every one. Among about 2 million clones listed, 85% to 95% were seen once. This sequence joins TRBV10-1 and TRBJ2-7; D is perhaps TRBD2 (5 bases). The sample was naive CD4+ T cells sorted from blood. Indicated subset: CD45RA+ positively selected. The sequence was collected from a young man in good health. CDR3 amino acids: CASSEYPGIEQYF. The CDR3 DNA follows: TGCGCCAGCAGTGAGTACCCGGGGATTGAGCAGTACTTC.